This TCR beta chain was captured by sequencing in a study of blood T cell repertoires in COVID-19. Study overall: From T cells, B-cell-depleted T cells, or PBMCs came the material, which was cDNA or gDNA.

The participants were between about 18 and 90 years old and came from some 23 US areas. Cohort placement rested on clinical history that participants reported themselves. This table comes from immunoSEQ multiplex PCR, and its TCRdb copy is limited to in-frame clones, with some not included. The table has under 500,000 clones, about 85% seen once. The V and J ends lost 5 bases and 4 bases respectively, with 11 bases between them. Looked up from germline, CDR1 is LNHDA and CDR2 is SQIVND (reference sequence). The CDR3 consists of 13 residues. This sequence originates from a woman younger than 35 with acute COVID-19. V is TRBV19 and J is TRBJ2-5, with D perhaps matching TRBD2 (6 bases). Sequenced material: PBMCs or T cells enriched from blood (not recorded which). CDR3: CASSYTSRETQYF. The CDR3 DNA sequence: TGTGCCAGTAGTTACACTAGCCGAGAGACCCAGTACTTC.